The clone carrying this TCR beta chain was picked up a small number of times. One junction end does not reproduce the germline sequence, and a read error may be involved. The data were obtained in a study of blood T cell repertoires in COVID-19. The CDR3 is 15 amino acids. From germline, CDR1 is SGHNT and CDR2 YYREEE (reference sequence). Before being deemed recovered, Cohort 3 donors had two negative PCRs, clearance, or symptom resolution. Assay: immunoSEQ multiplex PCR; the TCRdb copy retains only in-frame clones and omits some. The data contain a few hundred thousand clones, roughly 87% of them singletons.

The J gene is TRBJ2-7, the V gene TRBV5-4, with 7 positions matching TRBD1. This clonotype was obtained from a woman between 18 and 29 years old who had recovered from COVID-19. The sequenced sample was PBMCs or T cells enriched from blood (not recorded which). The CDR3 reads CASSLRDRSSHEQYF. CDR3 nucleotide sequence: TGTGCCAGCAGCCTCCGGGACAGATCCTCCCACGAGCAGTACTTC.